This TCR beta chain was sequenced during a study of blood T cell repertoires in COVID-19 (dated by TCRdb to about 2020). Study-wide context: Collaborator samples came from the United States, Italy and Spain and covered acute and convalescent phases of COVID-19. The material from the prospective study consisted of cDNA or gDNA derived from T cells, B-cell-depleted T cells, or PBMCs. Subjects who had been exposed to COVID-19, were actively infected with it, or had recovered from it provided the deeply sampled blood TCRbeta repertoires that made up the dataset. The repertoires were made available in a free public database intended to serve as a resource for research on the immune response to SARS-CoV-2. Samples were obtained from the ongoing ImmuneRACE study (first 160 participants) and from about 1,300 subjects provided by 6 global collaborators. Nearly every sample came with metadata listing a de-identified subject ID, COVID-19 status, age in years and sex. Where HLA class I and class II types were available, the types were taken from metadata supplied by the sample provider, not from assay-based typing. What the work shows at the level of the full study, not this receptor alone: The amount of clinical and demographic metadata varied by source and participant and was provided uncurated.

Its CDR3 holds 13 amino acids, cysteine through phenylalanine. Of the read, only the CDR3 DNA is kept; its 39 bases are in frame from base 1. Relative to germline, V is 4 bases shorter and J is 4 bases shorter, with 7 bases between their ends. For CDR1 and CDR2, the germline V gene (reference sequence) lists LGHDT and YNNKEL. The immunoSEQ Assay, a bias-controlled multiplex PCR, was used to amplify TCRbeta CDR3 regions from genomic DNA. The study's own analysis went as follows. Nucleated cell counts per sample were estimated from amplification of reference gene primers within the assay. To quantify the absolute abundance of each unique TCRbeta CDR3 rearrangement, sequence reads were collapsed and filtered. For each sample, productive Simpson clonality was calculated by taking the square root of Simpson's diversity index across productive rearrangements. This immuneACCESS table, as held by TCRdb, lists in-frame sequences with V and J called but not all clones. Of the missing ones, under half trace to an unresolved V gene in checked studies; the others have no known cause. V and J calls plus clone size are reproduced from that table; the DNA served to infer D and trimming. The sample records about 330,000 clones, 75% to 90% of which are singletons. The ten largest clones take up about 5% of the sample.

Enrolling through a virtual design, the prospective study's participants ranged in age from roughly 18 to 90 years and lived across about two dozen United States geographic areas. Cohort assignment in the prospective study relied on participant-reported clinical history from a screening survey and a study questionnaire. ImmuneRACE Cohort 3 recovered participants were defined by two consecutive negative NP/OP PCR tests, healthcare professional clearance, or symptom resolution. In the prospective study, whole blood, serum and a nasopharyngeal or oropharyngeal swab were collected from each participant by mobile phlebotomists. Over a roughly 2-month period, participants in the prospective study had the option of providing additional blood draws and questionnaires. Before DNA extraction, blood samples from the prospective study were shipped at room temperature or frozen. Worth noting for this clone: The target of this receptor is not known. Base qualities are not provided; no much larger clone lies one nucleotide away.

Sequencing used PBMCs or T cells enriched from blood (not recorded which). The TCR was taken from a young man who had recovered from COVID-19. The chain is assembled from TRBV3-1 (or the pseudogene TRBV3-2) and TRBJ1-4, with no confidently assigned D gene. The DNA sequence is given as TGTGCCAGCAGCCGAACGCGTAATGAAAAACTGTTTTTT. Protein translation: CASSRTRNEKLFF.